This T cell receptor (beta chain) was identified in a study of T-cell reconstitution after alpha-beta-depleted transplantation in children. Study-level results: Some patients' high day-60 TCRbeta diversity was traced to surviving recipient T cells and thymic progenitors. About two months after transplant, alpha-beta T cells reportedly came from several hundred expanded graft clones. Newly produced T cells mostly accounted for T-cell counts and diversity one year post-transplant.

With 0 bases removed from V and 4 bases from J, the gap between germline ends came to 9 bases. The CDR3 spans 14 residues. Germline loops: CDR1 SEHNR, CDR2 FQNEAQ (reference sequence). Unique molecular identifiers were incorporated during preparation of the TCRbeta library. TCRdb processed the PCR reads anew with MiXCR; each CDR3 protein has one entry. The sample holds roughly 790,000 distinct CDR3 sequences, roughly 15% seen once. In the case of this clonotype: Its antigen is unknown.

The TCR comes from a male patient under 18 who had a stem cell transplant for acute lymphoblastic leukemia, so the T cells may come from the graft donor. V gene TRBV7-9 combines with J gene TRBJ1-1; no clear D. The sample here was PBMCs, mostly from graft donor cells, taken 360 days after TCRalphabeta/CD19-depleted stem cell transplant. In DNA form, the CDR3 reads TGTGCCAGCAGCTTAGCCCTTGCGGGCACTGAAGCTTTCTTT. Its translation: CASSLALAGTEAFF. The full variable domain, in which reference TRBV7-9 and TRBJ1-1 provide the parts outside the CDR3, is DTGVSQNPRHKITKRGQNVTFRCDPISEHNRLYWYRQTLGQGPEFLTYFQNEAQLEKSRLLSDRFSAERPKGSFSTLEIQRTEQGDSAMYLCASSLALAGTEAFFGQGTRLTVV.